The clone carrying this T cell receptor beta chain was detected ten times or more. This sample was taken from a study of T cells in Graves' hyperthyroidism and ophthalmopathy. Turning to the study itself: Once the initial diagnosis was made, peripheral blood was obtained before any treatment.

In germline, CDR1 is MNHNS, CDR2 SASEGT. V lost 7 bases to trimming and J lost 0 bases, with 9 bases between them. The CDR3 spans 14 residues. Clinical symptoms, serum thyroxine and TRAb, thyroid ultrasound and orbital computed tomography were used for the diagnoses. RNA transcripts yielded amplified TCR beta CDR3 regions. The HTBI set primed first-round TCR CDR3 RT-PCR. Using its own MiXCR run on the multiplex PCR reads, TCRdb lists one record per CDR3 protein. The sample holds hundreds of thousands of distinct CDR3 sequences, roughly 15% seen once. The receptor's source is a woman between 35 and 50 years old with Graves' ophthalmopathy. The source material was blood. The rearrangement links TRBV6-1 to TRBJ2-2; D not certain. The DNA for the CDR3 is TGTGCCAGCAAAGCAGGTGCGAACACCGGGGAGCTGTTTTTT. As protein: CASKAGANTGELFF.